This T cell receptor beta chain was sequenced in a study of CD8+ T cells in alopecia areata. Study-level results: Scalp samples also yield sequences of resident alphabeta T cells from normal skin.

Reverse transcription of extracted RNA yielded cDNA, which provided the sequencing template. Libraries were prepared by immunoSEQ multiplex PCR; TCRdb keeps only in-frame clonotypes and omits some of them. Among about 4,400 clones listed, 60% were seen once. Remarks on this clone: The antigen is unknown.

This sample's treatment: oral pan-JAK inhibitor, 5-10 mg twice daily. The study team obtained lesional scalp punch biopsies and peripheral blood from alopecia areata patients. The CDR3 is 13 residues long. Trimming pared 5 bases from V and 7 bases from J, leaving 14 bases between. CDR1 and CDR2 from the germline V gene are SGHTA and FQGTGA. The clonotype comes from a human donor with alopecia areata. Source: skin, taken around week 36, from a patient treated with tofacitinib. The gene calls are TRBV7-3 and TRBJ2-5; D may be TRBD1 (6 bases). The CDR3 DNA reads as TGTGCCAGCAGCCGAACAGGGCCAGGGACCCAGTACTTC. Translating gives CASSRTGPGTQYF.